The 3 T cell receptor beta chains in this list originate from one sample, sequenced in a study of blood T cell repertoires in COVID-19. Libraries were prepared by immunoSEQ multiplex PCR; TCRdb keeps only in-frame clonotypes and omits some of them. The sample carries 100,000 to 150,000 clones, 85% to 90% recorded once. The material sequenced was peripheral blood. Receptors originate from a man between 45 and 60 years old with active or convalescent COVID-19.

The CDR3 protein is CSASPLAGGSYNEQFF. CDR3 nucleotides: TGCAGTGCTAGTCCCCTAGCGGGGGGCTCCTACAATGAGCAGTTCTTC. V gene TRBV20-1 combines with J gene TRBJ2-1; 11 bases agree with TRBD2. There are 16 residues in the CDR3. Trimming at V came to 3 bases and at J to 0 bases, leaving 4 bases not matched to a gene. Germline CDR1 and CDR2: DFQATT and SNEGSKA (reference sequence).

The sample holds one count of this clone. The chain is built from TRBV4-1 and TRBJ1-4; no firm D call. V shed 1 base and J shed 0 bases, with 6 bases lying between them. In germline, CDR1 is MGHRA, CDR2 YSYEKL. This CDR3 comprises 15 residues. The CDR3 protein is CASSQAVTTNEKLFF. Written as DNA, the CDR3 is TGCGCCAGCAGCCAAGCGGTCACAACTAATGAAAAACTGTTTTTT.

This sequence joins TRBV18 and TRBJ1-3; 9 nucleotides line up with TRBD1. Per the germline V gene, CDR1 is KGHSH and CDR2 is LQKENI. The CDR3 contains 15 residues. J was trimmed by 8 bases and V by 3 bases; bases with no gene match: 8. The DNA of the CDR3 is TGTGCCAGCTCACCGCTACAGGGGGCGGTGGACACCATATATTTT. Amino acids: CASSPLQGAVDTIYF.